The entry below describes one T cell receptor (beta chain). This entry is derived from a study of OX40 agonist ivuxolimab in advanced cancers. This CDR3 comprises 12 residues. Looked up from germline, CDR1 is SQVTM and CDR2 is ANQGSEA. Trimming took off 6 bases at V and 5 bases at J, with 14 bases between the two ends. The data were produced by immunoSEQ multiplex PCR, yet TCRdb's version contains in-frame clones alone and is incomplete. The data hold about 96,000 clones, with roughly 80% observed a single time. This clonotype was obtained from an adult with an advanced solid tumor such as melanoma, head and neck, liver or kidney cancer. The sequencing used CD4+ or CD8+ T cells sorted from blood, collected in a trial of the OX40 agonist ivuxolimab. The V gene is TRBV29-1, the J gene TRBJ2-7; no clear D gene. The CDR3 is CSVRSRADEQYF. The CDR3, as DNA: TGCAGCGTCCGAAGCAGAGCCGACGAGCAGTACTTC.